This TCR beta chain was recorded in a study of T-cell memory formation after mild COVID-19 (dated by TCRdb to the early 2020s). As for the study more broadly: Most TCR sequence clusters were specific to one of the two donors. Longitudinal TCRalpha and TCRbeta repertoire sequencing tracked T-cell clones expanding and contracting after mild COVID-19 in a couple of donors. Two young, previously healthy adult volunteers, one female and one male, were included in the cohort.

PBMCs were isolated by Ficoll-Paque density gradient centrifugation. The germline V gene gives CDR1 as SGHRS and CDR2 as YFSETQ. Deletion took 4 bases off V and 2 bases off J, with a span of 6 bases between the germline ends. Counted from cysteine to phenylalanine, this CDR3 has 12 amino acids. The retained sequence is limited to the CDR3, 36 bases, with the frame set at the first base. These reads were obtained on an Illumina NovaSeq 6000. cDNA libraries for TCRalpha and TCRbeta were prepared by 5'RACE using constant-segment primers, with sample barcodes and unique molecular identifiers added. RNA was extracted from every sample with Trizol reagent. Library amplification was performed in two PCR steps, and a second sample barcode and Illumina TruSeq adapters were introduced in the second step. The libraries were sequenced on an Illumina NovaSeq using 2 x 150 bp paired-end reads. Regarding the original processing steps: Reads were demultiplexed and collapsed into UMI-guided consensus sequences with migec v1.2.7. With mixcr v2.1.11, UMI consensuses were aligned to TRA and TRB V and J templates and assembled into clonotypes. Clonotypes were classified as expanded or contracted when called significant by both edgeR and NoisET, with noise models trained on biological replicates. For edgeR calls, the thresholds were a false discovery rate-adjusted p below 0.01 and a log2 fold-change of 1. As an exploratory analysis of dynamics, max-normalized trajectories of the 1000 most abundant clonotypes were examined with PCA combined with hierarchical clustering. The CD4 or CD8 phenotype of responding clones was assigned using the separately sequenced CD4+ and CD8+ repertoires. TCRdb reran the public reads through fastp at Q25 and MiXCR, keeping productive beta chains. Each entry merges the rows of one CDR3 protein and shows their most common DNA and genes. TCRdb, not the authors, supplied the V and J calls. Across this sample there are around 420,000 distinct CDR3 sequences, with more than 20% seen only once. The ten largest clones take up around 8.7% of the sample.

In regard to this clonotype: It lacks a known antigen. It has no much larger one-base neighbor in the sample; base qualities were not kept.

The paper's findings and limits, for the study overall: Clones contracting from day 15 to 85 had balanced CD4/CD8 phenotypes, while a second wave expanding from day 15 to 37 was biased towards CD4+. Some responding clones were detected in pre-infection memory, suggesting pre-existing cross-reactive memory T cells joined the SARS-CoV-2 response. Contracting CD4+ clones were found mainly in CM and EM memory subsets, while CD8+ clones were enriched in EMRA. The study included only a couple of mild cases, and larger cohorts that include severe cases with pre-infection samples were judged to be necessary. SARS-CoV-2 specificity of the second-wave clones peaking on day 37 was not confirmed.

This receptor was obtained from an adult woman who had mild COVID-19 (a few samples of this study predate the infection). The sample titles of this study are shuffled in the database, so cell type and time point are left out; the donor was told from shared clones. The sequence links TRBV5-1 to TRBJ2-5; the D gene cannot be resolved reliably. Sequencing was done on a sample of PBMCs or a T cell subset sorted from them (not recorded which). CDR3 protein: CASSLKQETQYF. Read as DNA, the sequence is TGCGCCAGCAGCCTCAAACAAGAGACCCAGTACTTC.